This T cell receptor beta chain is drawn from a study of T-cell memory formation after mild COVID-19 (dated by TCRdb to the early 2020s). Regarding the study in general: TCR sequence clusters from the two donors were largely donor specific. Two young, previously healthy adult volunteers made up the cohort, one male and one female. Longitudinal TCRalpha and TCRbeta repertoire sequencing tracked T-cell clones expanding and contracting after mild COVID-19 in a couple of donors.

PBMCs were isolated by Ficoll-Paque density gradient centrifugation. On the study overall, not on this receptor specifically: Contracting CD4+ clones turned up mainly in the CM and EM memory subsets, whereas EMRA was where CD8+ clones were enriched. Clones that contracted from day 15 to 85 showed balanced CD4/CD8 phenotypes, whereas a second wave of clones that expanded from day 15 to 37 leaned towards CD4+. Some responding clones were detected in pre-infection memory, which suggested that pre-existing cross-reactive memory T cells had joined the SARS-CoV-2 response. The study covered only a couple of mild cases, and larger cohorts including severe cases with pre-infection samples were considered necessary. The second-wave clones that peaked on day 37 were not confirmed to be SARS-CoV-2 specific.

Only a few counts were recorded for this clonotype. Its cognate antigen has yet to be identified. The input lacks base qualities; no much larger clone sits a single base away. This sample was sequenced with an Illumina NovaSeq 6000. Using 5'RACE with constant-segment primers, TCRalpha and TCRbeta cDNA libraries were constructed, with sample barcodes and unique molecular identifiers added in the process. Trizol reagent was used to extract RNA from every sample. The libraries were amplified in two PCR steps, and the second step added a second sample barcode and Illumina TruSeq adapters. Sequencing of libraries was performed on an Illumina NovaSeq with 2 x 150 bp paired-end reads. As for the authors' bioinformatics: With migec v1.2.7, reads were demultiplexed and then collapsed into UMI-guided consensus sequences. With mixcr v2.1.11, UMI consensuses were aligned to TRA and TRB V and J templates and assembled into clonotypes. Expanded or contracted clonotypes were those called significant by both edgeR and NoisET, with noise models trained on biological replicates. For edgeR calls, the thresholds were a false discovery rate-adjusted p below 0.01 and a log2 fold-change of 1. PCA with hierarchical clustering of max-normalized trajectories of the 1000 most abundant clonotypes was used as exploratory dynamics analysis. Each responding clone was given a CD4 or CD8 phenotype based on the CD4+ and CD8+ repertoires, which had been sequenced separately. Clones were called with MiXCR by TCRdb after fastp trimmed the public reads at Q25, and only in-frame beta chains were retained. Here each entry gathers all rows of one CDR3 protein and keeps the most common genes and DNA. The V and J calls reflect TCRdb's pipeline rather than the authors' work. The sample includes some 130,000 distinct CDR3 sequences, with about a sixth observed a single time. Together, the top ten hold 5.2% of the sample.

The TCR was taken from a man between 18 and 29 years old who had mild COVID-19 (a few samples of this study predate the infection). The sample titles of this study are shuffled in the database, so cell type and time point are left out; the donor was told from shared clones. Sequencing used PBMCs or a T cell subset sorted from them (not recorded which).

CDR3 loop: CASSLAGTSGGDTQYF. The nucleotide sequence is given as TGTGCCAGCAGCTTAGCGGGGACTAGCGGAGGAGATACGCAGTATTTT. This sequence uses TRBV7-2 and TRBJ2-3, with TRBD2 identical over 11 junction bases. V lost 0 bases and J lost 5 bases, and the count of bases not matched to a germline gene is 4. Including cysteine and phenylalanine, the CDR3 has 16 amino acids. Kept here is only the CDR3 DNA, which spans 48 bases and is read in frame from base 1. From a lookup of the germline V gene, CDR1 and CDR2 are SGHTA and FQGNSA.